Listed below are T cell receptor beta chains from one sample, sequenced in a study of T-cell memory formation after mild COVID-19. Each CDR3 protein gets one entry after TCRdb re-called the 5' RACE reads with MiXCR. The top ten clones hold around 40% of a sample with more than 85,000 distinct CDR3 sequences, around 10% of them seen once. The specimen sequenced was PBMCs or a T cell subset sorted from them (not recorded which). Receptors originate from a man between 18 and 29 years old who had mild COVID-19 (a few samples of this study predate the infection). Cell type and time point are not known. CDR3s include the opening cysteine and the closing phenylalanine or tryptophan. A D gene is named only where the DNA matches it firmly. Clone sizes are given selectively: once, few, many, or a class where the clone is expanded.

NA	TRBD1	TRBV6-5	TRBJ1-2	TGTGCCAGCAGTATGGACAGGGGCCACTATGGCTACACCTTC	CASSMDRGHYGYTF
NA	TRBD1	TRBV29-1	TRBJ2-5	TGCAGCGTTGAAGATCTTCAGGGACAGGCCCAAGAGACCCAGTACTTC	CSVEDLQGQAQETQYF
few	NA	TRBV4-3	TRBJ1-6	TGCGCCAGCAGCCAAGAGGTCACGGGTTCACCCCTCCACTTT	CASSQEVTGSPLHF
NA	NA	TRBV12-3/TRBV12-4	TRBJ2-1	TGTGCCAGCAGCCTAAGGGGCAGCTTAGCGGAGCAGTTCTTC	CASSLRGSLAEQFF
NA	NA	TRBV5-1	TRBJ1-2	TGCGCCAGCAGCCCGACGGAGATTAGGGCCTTC	CASSPTEIRAF
many	TRBD1	TRBV5-1	TRBJ2-5	TGCGCCAGCAGCTTCGGACAGGGTCGAAAGACCCAGTACTTC	CASSFGQGRKTQYF
few	NA	TRBV4-1	TRBJ2-5	TGCGCCAGCAGCCAAGATCCGGACGGGCTAGAGACCCAGTACTTC	CASSQDPDGLETQYF
few	NA	TRBV4-1	TRBJ2-3	TGCGCCAGCAGCCAAGGTGGGATCCCAAGGGCAGATACGCAGTATTTT	CASSQGGIPRADTQYF
NA	NA	TRBV4-3	TRBJ2-4	TGCGCCAGCAGCCAACATTCGGCGTACCGATACGATATAGCCAAAAACATTCAGTACTTC	CASSQHSAYRYDIAKNIQYF
few	TRBD1	TRBV29-1	TRBJ1-2	TGCAGCGTTGACCCGGCCGGGACAGCTAGCTATGGCTACACCTTC	CSVDPAGTASYGYTF
NA	NA	TRBV15	TRBJ2-5	TGTGCCACCAGCAGTACAGACTTCCAAGAGACCCAGTACTTC	CATSSTDFQETQYF
few	NA	TRBV3-1	TRBJ1-2	TGTGCCAGCAGCCAAGCCCAGGGTACCTATGGCTACACCTTC	CASSQAQGTYGYTF
few	TRBD1	TRBV6-5	TRBJ2-7	TGTGCCAGCAGTTCGGAGACAGGGACGCACGAGCAGTACTTC	CASSSETGTHEQYF
few	NA	TRBV5-1	TRBJ1-5	TGCGCCAGCAGCTTGATTCCAGGGGTCGATCAGCCCCAGCATTTT	CASSLIPGVDQPQHF
few	TRBD1	TRBV12-3/TRBV12-4	TRBJ2-5	TGTGCCAGCAGCCCTGGGACAGACCAAGAGACCCAGTACTTC	CASSPGTDQETQYF
few	NA	TRBV7-9	TRBJ2-5	TGTGCCAGCAGCTTAGTTTGGGGAGCCCCGACGGAGACCCAGTACTTC	CASSLVWGAPTETQYF
many	NA	TRBV7-9	TRBJ2-5	TGTGCCAGCAGCGCACCAGGGGAGGAGACCCAGTACTTC	CASSAPGEETQYF
NA	NA	TRBV7-9	TRBJ2-2	TGTGCCAGCCGCCAGGAGGGGGCTAACGGGGAGCTGTTTTTT	CASRQEGANGELFF
few	TRBD2	TRBV3-1	TRBJ2-7	TGTGCCAGCAGCCCGAGCCAGGTGATTACTAGCGGGAGATACGAGCAGTACTTC	CASSPSQVITSGRYEQYF
few	NA	TRBV28	TRBJ1-1	TGTGCCAGCAGTTTAAGGCCCATCACGAGCACTGAAGCTTTCTTT	CASSLRPITSTEAFF
NA	NA	TRBV11-2	TRBJ2-2	TGTGCCAGCAGCTTAGATATGGGGGGGGAGCTGTTTTTT	CASSLDMGGELFF
NA	NA	TRBV27	TRBJ2-1	TGTGCCAGCAGTTTAGGAGTACTCAATGAGCAGTTCTTC	CASSLGVLNEQFF
few	NA	TRBV5-1	TRBJ2-1	TGCGCCAGCAGCCTCAGCCACAATGAGCAGTTCTTC	CASSLSHNEQFF
many	NA	TRBV9	TRBJ2-3	TGTGCCAGCAGCGTAGCGGGAGATACGCAGTATTTT	CASSVAGDTQYF
NA	NA	TRBV19	TRBJ2-1	TGTGCCAGTAAGCCTGACTCCTACAATGAGCAGTTCTTC	CASKPDSYNEQFF
many	TRBD2	TRBV4-1	TRBJ2-5	TGCGCCAGCAGCCCCGGGGCGGGGGGGCTAGAGACCCAGTACTTC	CASSPGAGGLETQYF
few	NA	TRBV6-2/TRBV6-3	TRBJ1-1	TGTGCCAGCAATTTAGGGGGGACTGAAGCTTTCTTT	CASNLGGTEAFF
few	NA	TRBV7-2	TRBJ1-2	TGTGCCAGCAGCTTTATATACGATGGCTACACCTTC	CASSFIYDGYTF
few	NA	TRBV7-8	TRBJ1-1	TGTGCCAGCAGCCCGGTGGGATGGACTGAAGCTTTCTTT	CASSPVGWTEAFF
NA	NA	TRBV6-2/TRBV6-3	TRBJ2-5	TGTGCCAGCAGCCACGGGGGGCAGGAGACCCAGTACTTC	CASSHGGQETQYF
few	TRBD1	TRBV5-6	TRBJ2-2	TGTGCCAGCAGCTATGGACAGGGCACCGGGGAGCTGTTTTTT	CASSYGQGTGELFF
few	NA	TRBV27	TRBJ1-1	TGTGCCAGCAGTTGGCAGGGGCCGTCGGGCACTGAAGCTTTCTTT	CASSWQGPSGTEAFF
few	TRBD1	TRBV6-2/TRBV6-3	TRBJ1-6	TGTGCCAGCAGTAACACAGGGGAAGTGGATTCACCCCTCCACTTT	CASSNTGEVDSPLHF
many	NA	TRBV29-1	TRBJ2-2	TGCAGCGGGGATACAGGGTCTGGAACCGGGGAGCTGTTTTTT	CSGDTGSGTGELFF
NA	TRBD1	TRBV7-2	TRBJ1-2	TGTGCCAGCAGCTCTTACAGGGGCTTAGACTATGGCTACACCTTC	CASSSYRGLDYGYTF
many	NA	TRBV11-2	TRBJ2-1	TGTGCCAGCAGCTTCCTAGAGTACAATGAGCAGTTCTTC	CASSFLEYNEQFF
many	TRBD2	TRBV20-1	TRBJ2-1	TGCAGTGCTGAAGATTATTCGAGCGGGGACGCCGATGAGCAGTTCTTC	CSAEDYSSGDADEQFF
few	TRBD1	TRBV7-9	TRBJ1-4	TGTGCCAGCAGCTTAGGCGGGACAGGCTCAAATGAAAAACTGTTTTTT	CASSLGGTGSNEKLFF
NA	TRBD1	TRBV6-2/TRBV6-3	TRBJ1-1	TGTGCCAGCGGTAGGGGGCGAGTGACTGAAGCTTTCTTT	CASGRGRVTEAFF
NA	NA	TRBV2	TRBJ1-4	TGTGCCGCACGACAGGACGCAACTAATGAAAAACTGTTTTTT	CAARQDATNEKLFF
NA	NA	TRBV10-2	TRBJ1-1	TGCGCCAGCAGTGAGCCGTCGGGTCGGACTGAAGCTTTCTTT	CASSEPSGRTEAFF
many	TRBD2	TRBV10-3	TRBJ2-3	TGTGCCATCAGAACGGGACTAGCCCCCACAGATACGCAGTATTTT	CAIRTGLAPTDTQYF